The 18 T cell receptor beta chains below all came from one sample that was sequenced in a study of response to subunit inactivated influenza vaccine. Using its own MiXCR run on the RT-PCR reads, TCRdb lists one record per CDR3 protein. The sample consists of about 190,000 distinct CDR3 sequences, around 14% of them appearing once. Sequences were derived from CD8+ T cells sorted from PBMCs, sampled roughly 5 days after vaccination. These receptor sequences come from a man between 50 and 59 years old who received an inactivated influenza vaccine.

V usage is TRBV19 and J usage is TRBJ2-3; TRBD2 aligns across 9 bases. The trim removed 7 bases at V and 2 bases at J, leaving 4 bases unmatched. CDR1 and CDR2 from the germline V gene are LNHDA and SQIVND (reference sequence). The CDR3 totals 14 residues. CDR3 amino acids: CASTLAGVTDTQYF. Here the CDR3 DNA reads TGTGCCAGTACATTAGCGGGAGTCACAGATACGCAGTATTTT.

The chain couples TRBV6-1 to TRBJ2-5, with TRBD2 matching 7 bases. The germline V gene encodes CDR1 MNHNS and CDR2 SASEGT. The V and J ends lost 7 bases and 2 bases, in that order; junction bases with no gene match: 10. The CDR3 length is 15 residues. The CDR3 DNA sequence: TGTGCCAGCACCCCCGGGGGAGGGGTGCAAGAGACCCAGTACTTC. Protein product: CASTPGGGVQETQYF.

The chain recombines TRBV27 with TRBJ1-5; 7 bases map to TRBD1. The CDR3 length is 13 residues. V gave up 5 bases and J gave up 6 bases; unmatched junction bases: 4. The germline CDR1 and CDR2 sequences are MNHEY and SMNVEV (reference sequence). The CDR3 reads CASSVNRGQPQHF. The DNA of the CDR3 is TGTGCCAGCAGTGTTAACAGGGGTCAGCCCCAGCATTTT.

This clonotype has more than one count but fewer than ten. The chain uses TRBV19 and TRBJ1-1, with TRBD1 matching over 8 bases. The CDR3 consists of 14 residues. V was pared by 3 bases and J by 5 bases, with 5 bases of the junction left unmatched. Germline V gene sequence: CDR1 LNHDA, CDR2 SQIVND (reference sequence). This chain's CDR3 is CASSMQGARTEAFF. CDR3 nucleotide sequence: TGTGCCAGTAGTATGCAGGGGGCAAGGACTGAAGCTTTCTTT.

This clonotype was counted a few times. The chain employs TRBV28 and TRBJ1-1, with a possible D match to TRBD1 (6 bases). The V end lost 6 bases, the J end lost 1 base, and 18 bases lay between the germline ends. CDR3 length equals 16 residues. Per germline, CDR1 MDHEN and CDR2 SYDVKM. CDR3 nucleotides: TGTGCCAGCAGACGGGGGGCGGTCCGAGCGAACACTGAAGCTTTCTTT. This codes for CASRRGAVRANTEAFF.

This clonotype was seen repeatedly, ten times or more. This chain connects TRBV5-1 to TRBJ2-7, with D tentatively TRBD1 (6 bases). The CDR3 runs 18 residues. V shed 3 bases and J shed 2 bases, with 24 bases lying between them. Germline CDR1 SGHRS, CDR2 YFSETQ. As DNA, the CDR3 is TGCGCCAGCAGCTGGCCTCCGGGACATCTGGAGGTGCCCTACGAGCAGTACTTC. Its protein product is CASSWPPGHLEVPYEQYF.

This clonotype came up a few times. This chain joins TRBV9 and TRBJ2-2; 9 positions agree with TRBD1. This CDR3 has 15 amino acids. Germline V gene data show CDR1 as SGDLS and CDR2 as YYNGEE. V lost 3 bases to trimming and J lost 6 bases; unmatched junction nucleotides: 6. This chain's CDR3 is CASSAGQGYAGELFF. The CDR3 coding sequence is TGTGCCAGCAGCGCCGGACAGGGGTATGCCGGGGAGCTGTTTTTT.

This clonotype has more than one count but fewer than ten. The rearrangement uses TRBV7-2 and TRBJ2-7; a possible D gene is TRBD2 (5 bases). Trimming removed 7 bases at V and 1 base at J, with 14 bases between. Germline assignment: CDR1 SGHTA and CDR2 FQGNSA. CDR3 length: 14 amino acids. CDR3 bases: TGTGCCAGCACCCATACCACGGGATCCTACGAGCAGTACTTC. Protein product: CASTHTTGSYEQYF.

This clonotype was detected a few times. The V gene is TRBV12-3 or TRBV12-4, the J gene TRBJ1-2; no definite D call. V lost 2 bases and J 8 bases, leaving 12 bases between the germline ends. The CDR3 consists of 13 residues. CDR3 DNA: TGTGCCAGCAGTTTATTAAACCTGGCGGGCTACACCTTC. Residues: CASSLLNLAGYTF.

This clonotype was recorded many times. The gene calls are TRBV5-8 and TRBJ1-1, with 8 bases that match TRBD1. The germline V gene has CDR1 SGHTS and CDR2 YDEGEE. After removal of 10 bases from V and 0 bases from J, the junction contained 5 bases not matched to a gene. The CDR3 length is 13 residues. CDR3 loop: CAGRQGMNTEAFF. Here the CDR3 DNA reads TGTGCCGGGAGACAGGGGATGAACACTGAAGCTTTCTTT.

A few counts support this clonotype. The chain links TRBV15 to TRBJ2-7; D unclear. Per the germline V gene, CDR1 is LNHNV and CDR2 is YYDKDF (reference sequence). There are 14 residues in the CDR3. V dropped 0 bases and J dropped 0 bases, with 6 bases sitting between them. The CDR3 DNA sequence: TGTGCCACCAGCAGAGACAGATTCTCCTACGAGCAGTACTTC. Its translation: CATSRDRFSYEQYF.

This clonotype was seen more than once but under ten times. The chain combines TRBV29-1 with TRBJ2-3; TRBD2 aligns across 9 bases. The V and J ends lost 8 bases and 4 bases, in that order; junction bases with no gene match: 10. The germline CDR1 and CDR2 sequences are SQVTM and ANQGSEA. This CDR3 is built from 14 residues. This CDR3 is CSQWGSGGSDTQYF. As DNA, the CDR3 is TGCAGCCAATGGGGTAGCGGGGGTTCAGATACGCAGTATTTT.

This chain connects TRBV2 to TRBJ2-2, with D unclear. This CDR3 has 14 amino acids. Germline loops: CDR1 SNHLY, CDR2 FYNNEI. Deletions cut 4 bases from V and 4 bases from J, with 10 bases between. The CDR3, as DNA: TGTGCCAGCAGTGTAGGGTTTGGCACCGGGGAGCTGTTTTTT. Residues: CASSVGFGTGELFF.

This chain uses TRBV4-1 with TRBJ2-5; 14 bases line up with TRBD2. The germline V gene has CDR1 MGHRA and CDR2 YSYEKL. Unmatched junction bases numbered 0, after V lost 0 bases and J lost 3 bases. This CDR3 contains 16 residues. CDR3 sequence: CASSQETSGGEETQYF. In nucleotides, the CDR3 is TGCGCCAGCAGCCAAGAGACTAGCGGGGGGGAAGAGACCCAGTACTTC.

The CDR3, as DNA: TGTGCCAGCAGCTTAAGCTCCGGACAGACCGGGGGCTACACCTTC. Amino acid sequence: CASSLSSGQTGGYTF. The gene calls are TRBV7-9 and TRBJ1-2; D might be TRBD1 (6 bases). Germline CDR1 is SEHNR and CDR2 is FQNEAQ (reference sequence). The CDR3 spans 15 residues. The V end lost 2 bases, the J end lost 8 bases, and 18 bases lay between the germline ends.

The chain joins TRBV6-5 to TRBJ2-2, with 8 bases identical to TRBD2. The V segment lost 4 bases and the J segment 1 base; nucleotides outside the gene matches: 5. Germline assignment: CDR1 MNHEY and CDR2 SVGAGI. The CDR3 runs to 16 residues. CDR3 in DNA: TGTGCCAGCAGTTTTGCTAGCGGGCTGAACACCGGGGAGCTGTTTTTT. Translation: CASSFASGLNTGELFF.

This clonotype was observed a few times. V and J are TRBV4-1 and TRBJ2-2, with 12 bases lining up with TRBD2. V dropped 1 base and J dropped 3; count of bases not matched to a gene: 6. The length of the CDR3 is 18 residues. Germline-derived CDR1 and CDR2 are MGHRA and YSYEKL. The CDR3 DNA sequence: TGCGCCAGCAGCCAAGGACTAGCGGGAGTGGTAGACACCGGGGAGCTGTTTTTT. Its protein product is CASSQGLAGVVDTGELFF.

This clonotype was seen a few times. This CDR3 is CASSPLSGSSYNEQFF. In DNA, the CDR3 is TGTGCCAGCAGTCCCCTCAGCGGGAGCTCCTACAATGAGCAGTTCTTC. The chain uses TRBV6-1 and TRBJ2-1, with TRBD2 matching over 8 bases. J was trimmed by 0 bases and V by 5 bases; bases with no gene match: 6. The germline V gene has CDR1 MNHNS and CDR2 SASEGT. The CDR3 is 16 amino acids.